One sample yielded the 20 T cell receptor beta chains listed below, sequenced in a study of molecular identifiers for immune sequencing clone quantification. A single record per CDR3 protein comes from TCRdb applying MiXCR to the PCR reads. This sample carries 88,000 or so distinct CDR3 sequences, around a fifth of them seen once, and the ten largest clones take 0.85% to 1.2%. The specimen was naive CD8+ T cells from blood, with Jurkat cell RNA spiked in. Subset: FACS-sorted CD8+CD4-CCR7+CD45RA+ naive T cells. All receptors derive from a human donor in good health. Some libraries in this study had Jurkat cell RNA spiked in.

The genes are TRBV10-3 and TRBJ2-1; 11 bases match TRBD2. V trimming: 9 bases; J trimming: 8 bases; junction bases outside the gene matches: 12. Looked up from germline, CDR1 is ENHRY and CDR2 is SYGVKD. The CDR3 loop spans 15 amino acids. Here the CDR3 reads CAMRTSGSNGDEQFF. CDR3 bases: TGTGCCATGAGAACTAGCGGGAGCAATGGGGATGAGCAGTTCTTC.

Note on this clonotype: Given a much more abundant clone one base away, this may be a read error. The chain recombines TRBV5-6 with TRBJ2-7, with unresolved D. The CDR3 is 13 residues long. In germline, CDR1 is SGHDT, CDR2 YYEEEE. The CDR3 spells CASSSGITSEQHF. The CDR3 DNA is TGTGCCAGCAGCTCCGGTATTACAAGCGAGCAGCACTTC.

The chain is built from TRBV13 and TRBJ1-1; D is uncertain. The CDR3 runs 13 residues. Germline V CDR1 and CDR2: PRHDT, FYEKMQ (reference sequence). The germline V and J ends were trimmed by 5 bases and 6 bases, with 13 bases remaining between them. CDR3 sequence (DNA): TGTGCCAGCAGCGAAAGTAACCGCCCTGAAGCTTTCTTT. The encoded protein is CASSESNRPEAFF.

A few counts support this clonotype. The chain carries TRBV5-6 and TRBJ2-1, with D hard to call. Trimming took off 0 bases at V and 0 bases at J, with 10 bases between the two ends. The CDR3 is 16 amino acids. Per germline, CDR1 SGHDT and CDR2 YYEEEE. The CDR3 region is CASSLGWLRSYNEQFF. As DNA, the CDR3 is TGTGCCAGCAGCTTGGGATGGCTCCGCTCCTACAATGAGCAGTTCTTC.

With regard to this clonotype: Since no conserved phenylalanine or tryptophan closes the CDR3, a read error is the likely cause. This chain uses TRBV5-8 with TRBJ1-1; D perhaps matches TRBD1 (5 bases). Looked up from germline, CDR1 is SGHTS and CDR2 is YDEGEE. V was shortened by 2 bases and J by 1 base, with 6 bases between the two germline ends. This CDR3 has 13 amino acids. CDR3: CASSFGQNTEAFL. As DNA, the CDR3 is TGTGCCAGCAGCTTTGGACAGAACACTGAAGCTTTCCTT.

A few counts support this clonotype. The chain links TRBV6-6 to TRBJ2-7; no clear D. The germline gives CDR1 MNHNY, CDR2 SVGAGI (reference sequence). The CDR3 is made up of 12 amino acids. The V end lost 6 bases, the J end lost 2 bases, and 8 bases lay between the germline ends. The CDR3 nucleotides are TGTGCCAGCAGCCCTGACACCTACGAGCAGTACTTC. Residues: CASSPDTYEQYF.

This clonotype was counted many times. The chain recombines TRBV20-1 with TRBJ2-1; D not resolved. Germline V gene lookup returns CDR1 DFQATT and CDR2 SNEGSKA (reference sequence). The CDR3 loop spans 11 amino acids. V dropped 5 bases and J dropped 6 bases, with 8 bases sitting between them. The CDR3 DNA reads TGCAGTGCTGAGTGCGGCAATGAGCAGTTCTTC. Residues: CSAECGNEQFF.

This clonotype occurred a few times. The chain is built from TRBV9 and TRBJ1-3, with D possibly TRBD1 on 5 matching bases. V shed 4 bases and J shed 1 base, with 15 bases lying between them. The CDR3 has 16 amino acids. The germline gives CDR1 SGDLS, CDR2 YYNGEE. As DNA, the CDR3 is TGTGCCAGCAGCTTGGGAAGGGGTCTTTCTGGAAACACCATATATTTT. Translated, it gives CASSLGRGLSGNTIYF.

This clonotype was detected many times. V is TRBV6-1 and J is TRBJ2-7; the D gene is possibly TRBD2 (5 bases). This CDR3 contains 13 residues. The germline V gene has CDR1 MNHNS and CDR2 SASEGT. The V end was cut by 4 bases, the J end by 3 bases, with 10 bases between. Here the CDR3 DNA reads TGTGCCAGCAGTGCCGGGGTAAACTACGAGCAGTACTTC. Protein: CASSAGVNYEQYF.

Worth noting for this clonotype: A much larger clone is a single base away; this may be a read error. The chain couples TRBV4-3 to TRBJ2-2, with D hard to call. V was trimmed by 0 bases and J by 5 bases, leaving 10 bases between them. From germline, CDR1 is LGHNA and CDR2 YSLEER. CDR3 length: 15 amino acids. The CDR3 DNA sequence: TGCGCCAGCAGCCAAGATCGTAGGCGGACCGGGGAGCTGTTTTTT. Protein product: CASSQDRRRTGELFF.

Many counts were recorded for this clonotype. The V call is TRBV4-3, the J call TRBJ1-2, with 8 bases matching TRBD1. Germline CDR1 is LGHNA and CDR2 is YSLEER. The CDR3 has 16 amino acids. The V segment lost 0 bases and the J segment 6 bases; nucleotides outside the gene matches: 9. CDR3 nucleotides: TGCGCCAGCAGCCAAGATCTGGGGGCAGGGGGCAATGGCTACACCTTC. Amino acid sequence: CASSQDLGAGGNGYTF.

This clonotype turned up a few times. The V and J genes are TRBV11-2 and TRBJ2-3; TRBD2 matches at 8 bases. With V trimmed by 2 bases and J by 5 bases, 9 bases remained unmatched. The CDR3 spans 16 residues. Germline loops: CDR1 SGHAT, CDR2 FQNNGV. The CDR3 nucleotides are TGTGCCAGCAGCTTAATGGCGGGGGGATCGGGAGATACGCAGTATTTT. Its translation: CASSLMAGGSGDTQYF.

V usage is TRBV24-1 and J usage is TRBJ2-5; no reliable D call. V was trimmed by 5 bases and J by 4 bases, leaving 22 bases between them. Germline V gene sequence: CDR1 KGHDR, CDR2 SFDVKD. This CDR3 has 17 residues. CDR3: CATSVPGKARGGETQYF. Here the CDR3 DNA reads TGTGCCACCAGTGTCCCTGGCAAAGCTCGAGGCGGAGAGACCCAGTACTTC.

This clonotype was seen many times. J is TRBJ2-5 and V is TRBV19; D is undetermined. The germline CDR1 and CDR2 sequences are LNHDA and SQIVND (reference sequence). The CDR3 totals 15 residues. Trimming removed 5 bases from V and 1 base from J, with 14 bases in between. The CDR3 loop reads CASSARKLSQETQYF. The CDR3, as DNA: TGTGCCAGTAGTGCCCGGAAACTAAGCCAAGAGACCCAGTACTTC.

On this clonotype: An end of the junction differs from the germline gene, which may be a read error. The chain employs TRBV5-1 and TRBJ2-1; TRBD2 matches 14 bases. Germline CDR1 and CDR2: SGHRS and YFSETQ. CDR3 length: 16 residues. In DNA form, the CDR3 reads TGCGCCAGCGGCTTGGGACTAGCGGGAGCCTACAATGAGCAGTTCTTC. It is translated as CASGLGLAGAYNEQFF. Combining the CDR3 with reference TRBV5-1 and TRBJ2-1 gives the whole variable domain KAGVTQTPRYLIKTRGQQVTLSCSPISGHRSVSWYQQTPGQGLQFLFEYFSETQRNKGNFPGRFSGRQFSNSRSEMNVSTLELGDSALYLCASGLGLAGAYNEQFFGPGTRLTVL.

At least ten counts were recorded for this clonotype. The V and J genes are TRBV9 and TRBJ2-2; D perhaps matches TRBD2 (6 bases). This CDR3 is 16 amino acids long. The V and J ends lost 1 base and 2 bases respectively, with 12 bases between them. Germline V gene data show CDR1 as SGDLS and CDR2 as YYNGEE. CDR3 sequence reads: CASSVRGSPNTGELFF. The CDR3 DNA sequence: TGTGCCAGCAGCGTACGGGGGAGCCCTAACACCGGGGAGCTGTTTTTT.

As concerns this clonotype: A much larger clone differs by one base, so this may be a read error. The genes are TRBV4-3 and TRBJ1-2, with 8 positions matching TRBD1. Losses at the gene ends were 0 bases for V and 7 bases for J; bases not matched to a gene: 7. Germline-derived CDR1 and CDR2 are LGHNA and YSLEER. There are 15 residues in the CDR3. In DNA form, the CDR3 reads TGCGCCAGCAGCCAAGAACAGGGGGTGCCTATTGGCTACACCTTC. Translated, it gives CASSQEQGVPIGYTF.

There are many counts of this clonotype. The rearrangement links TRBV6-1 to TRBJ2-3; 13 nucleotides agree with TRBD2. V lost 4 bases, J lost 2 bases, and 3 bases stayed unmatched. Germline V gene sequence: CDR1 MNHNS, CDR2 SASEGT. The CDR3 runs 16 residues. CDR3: CASSVLAGGFTDTQYF. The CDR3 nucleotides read TGTGCCAGCAGTGTACTAGCGGGAGGGTTCACAGATACGCAGTATTTT.

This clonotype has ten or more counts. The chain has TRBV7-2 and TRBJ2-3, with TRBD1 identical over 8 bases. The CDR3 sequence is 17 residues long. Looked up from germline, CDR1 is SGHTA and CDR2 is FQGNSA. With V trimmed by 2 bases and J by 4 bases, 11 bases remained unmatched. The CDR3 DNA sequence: TGTGCCAGCAGCTTAAGTTCAGGACAGGGCTTTGCAGATACGCAGTATTTT. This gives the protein CASSLSSGQGFADTQYF.

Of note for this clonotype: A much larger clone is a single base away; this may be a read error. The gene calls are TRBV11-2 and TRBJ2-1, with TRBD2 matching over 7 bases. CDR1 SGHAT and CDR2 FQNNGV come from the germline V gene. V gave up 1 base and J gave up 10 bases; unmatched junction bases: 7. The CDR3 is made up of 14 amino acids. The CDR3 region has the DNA TGTGCCAGCAGCTTAGGTGGACTAGGTGGCGAGCAGTTCTTC. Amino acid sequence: CASSLGGLGGEQFF.